The present entry profiles one TCR beta chain with its context. Its antigen is currently unknown. The CDR3 sequence is 14 residues long. V was trimmed by 4 bases and J by 3 bases, leaving 14 bases between them. CDR1 is SGDLS, CDR2 YYNGEE, per germline. The sample is drawn from a study of long-term antiretroviral therapy in people with HIV. Study-wide results and limits: Regardless of time point, clones expanded before ART dominated the repertoire.

Runs used v3.0 of the immunoSEQ assay and were done at survey level. Sequencing used immunoSEQ multiplex PCR; TCRdb keeps in-frame clones, though not all of them. The sample gives 25,000 to 30,000 clones, 70% to 90% of which show up once; approximately 4.6% is in the top ten. There was at least one pre-ART PBMC sample for each donor, plus at least two post-ART PBMC samples. Cryopreserved PBMC numbered roughly 1-10 million per sample before DNA extraction. The J gene is TRBJ2-7, the V gene TRBV9; no reliable D call. Sequences were derived from unsorted PBMCs, sampled around 2.6 years after starting antiretroviral therapy. The clonotype originates from a middle-aged man with HIV. CDR3 sequence: CASSSGWQSYEQYF. CDR3 DNA sequence: TGTGCCAGCAGCTCAGGTTGGCAGAGCTACGAGCAGTACTTC. Based on the CDR3 plus reference TRBV9 and TRBJ2-7, the full variable domain is DSGVTQTPKHLITATGQRVTLRCSPRSGDLSVYWYQQSLDQGLQFLIQYYNGEERAKGNILERFSAQQFPDLHSELNLSSLELGDSALYFCASSSGWQSYEQYFGPGTRLTVT.